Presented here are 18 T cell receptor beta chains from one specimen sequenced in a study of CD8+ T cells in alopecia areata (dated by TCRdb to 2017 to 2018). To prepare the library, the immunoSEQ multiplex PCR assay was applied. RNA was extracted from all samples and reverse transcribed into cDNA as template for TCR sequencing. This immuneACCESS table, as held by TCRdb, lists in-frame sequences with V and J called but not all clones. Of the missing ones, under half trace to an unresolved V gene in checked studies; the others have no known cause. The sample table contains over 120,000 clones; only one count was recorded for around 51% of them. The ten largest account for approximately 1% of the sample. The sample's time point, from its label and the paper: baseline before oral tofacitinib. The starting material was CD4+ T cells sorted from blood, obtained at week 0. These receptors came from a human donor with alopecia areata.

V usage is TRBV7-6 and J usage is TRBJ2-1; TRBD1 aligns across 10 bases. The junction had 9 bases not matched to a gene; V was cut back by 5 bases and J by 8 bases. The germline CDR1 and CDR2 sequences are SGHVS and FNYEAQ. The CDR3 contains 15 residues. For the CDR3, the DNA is TGTGCCAGCAGCAAGGGGGACAGGGGCCTCCATGAGCAGTTCTTC. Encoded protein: CASSKGDRGLHEQFF.

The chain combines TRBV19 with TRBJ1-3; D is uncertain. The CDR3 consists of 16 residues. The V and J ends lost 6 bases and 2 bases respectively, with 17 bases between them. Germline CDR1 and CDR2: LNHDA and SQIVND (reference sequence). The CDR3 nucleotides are TGTGCCAGTAGCCGAACGGAGGGAGCCGCTGGAAACACCATATATTTT. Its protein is CASSRTEGAAGNTIYF.

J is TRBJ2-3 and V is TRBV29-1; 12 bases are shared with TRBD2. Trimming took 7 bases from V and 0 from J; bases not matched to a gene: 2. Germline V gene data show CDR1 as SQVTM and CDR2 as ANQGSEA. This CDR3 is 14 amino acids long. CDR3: CSATSGGSTDTQYF. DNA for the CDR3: TGCAGCGCCACTAGCGGGGGGAGCACAGATACGCAGTATTTT.

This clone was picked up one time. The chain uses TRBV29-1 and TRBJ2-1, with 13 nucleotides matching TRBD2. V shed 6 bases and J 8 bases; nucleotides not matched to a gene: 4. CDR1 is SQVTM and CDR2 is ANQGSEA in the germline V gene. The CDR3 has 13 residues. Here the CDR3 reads CSVGLAGWDEQFF. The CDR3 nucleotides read TGCAGCGTGGGACTAGCGGGATGGGATGAGCAGTTCTTC.

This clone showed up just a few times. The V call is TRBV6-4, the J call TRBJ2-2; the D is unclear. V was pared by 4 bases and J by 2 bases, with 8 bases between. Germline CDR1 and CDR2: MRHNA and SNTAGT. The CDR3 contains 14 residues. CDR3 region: CASSAGSNTGELFF. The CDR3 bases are TGTGCCAGCAGTGCTGGCAGCAACACCGGGGAGCTGTTTTTT.

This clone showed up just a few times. CDR3 protein: CAWTLEGMWLGEQFF. The CDR3 DNA sequence: TGTGCCTGGACCCTTGAAGGGATGTGGTTGGGTGAGCAGTTCTTC. The rearrangement uses TRBV30 and TRBJ2-1; D ambiguous. The CDR3 has 15 residues. V was pared by 4 bases and J by 9 bases, with 22 bases between. From germline, CDR1 is GTSNPN and CDR2 SVGIG (reference sequence).

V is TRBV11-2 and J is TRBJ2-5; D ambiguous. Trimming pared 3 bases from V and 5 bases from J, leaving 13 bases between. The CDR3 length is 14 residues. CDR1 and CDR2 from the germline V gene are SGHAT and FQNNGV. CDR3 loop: CASSLATAWETQYF. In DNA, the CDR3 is TGTGCCAGCAGCTTGGCCACTGCCTGGGAGACCCAGTACTTC.

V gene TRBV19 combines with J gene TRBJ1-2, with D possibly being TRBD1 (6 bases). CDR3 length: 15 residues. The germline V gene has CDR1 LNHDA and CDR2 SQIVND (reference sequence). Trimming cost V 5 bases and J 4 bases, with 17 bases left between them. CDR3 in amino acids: CASSPLGSGAYGYTF. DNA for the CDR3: TGTGCCAGTAGTCCCCTTGGCTCAGGGGCCTATGGCTACACCTTC.

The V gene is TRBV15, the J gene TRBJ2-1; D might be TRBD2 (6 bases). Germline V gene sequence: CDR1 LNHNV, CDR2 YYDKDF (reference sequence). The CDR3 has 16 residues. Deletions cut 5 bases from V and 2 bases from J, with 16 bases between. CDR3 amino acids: CATSEPGASTYNEQFF. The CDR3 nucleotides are TGTGCCACCAGCGAACCGGGAGCTTCGACCTACAATGAGCAGTTCTTC.

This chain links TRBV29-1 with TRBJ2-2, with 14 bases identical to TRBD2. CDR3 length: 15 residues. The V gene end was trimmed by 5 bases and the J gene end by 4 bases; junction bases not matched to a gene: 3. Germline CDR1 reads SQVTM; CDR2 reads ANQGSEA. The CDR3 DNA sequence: TGCAGCGTTAAGGGGACTAGCGGGAGCACCGGGGAGCTGTTTTTT. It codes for CSVKGTSGSTGELFF.

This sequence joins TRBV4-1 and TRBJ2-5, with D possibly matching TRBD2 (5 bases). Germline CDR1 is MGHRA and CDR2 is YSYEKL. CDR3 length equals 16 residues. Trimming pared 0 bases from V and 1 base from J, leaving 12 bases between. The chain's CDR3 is CASSQDQRSTQETQYF. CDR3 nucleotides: TGCGCCAGCAGCCAAGATCAGCGGTCAACCCAAGAGACCCAGTACTTC.

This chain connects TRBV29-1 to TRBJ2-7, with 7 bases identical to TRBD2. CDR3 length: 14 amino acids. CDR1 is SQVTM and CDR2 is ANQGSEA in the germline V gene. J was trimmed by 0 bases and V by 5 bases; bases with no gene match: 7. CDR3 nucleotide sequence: TGCAGCGTTTTACTAGCGAGGAGCTCCTACGAGCAGTACTTC. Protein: CSVLLARSSYEQYF.

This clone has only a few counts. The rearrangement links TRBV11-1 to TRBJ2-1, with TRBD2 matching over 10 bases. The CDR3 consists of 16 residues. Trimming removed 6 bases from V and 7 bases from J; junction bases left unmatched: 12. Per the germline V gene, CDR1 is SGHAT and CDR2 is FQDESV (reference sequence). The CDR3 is CASSSASGSLLNEQFF. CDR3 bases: TGTGCCAGCAGTTCCGCTAGCGGGAGCTTGTTGAATGAGCAGTTCTTC.

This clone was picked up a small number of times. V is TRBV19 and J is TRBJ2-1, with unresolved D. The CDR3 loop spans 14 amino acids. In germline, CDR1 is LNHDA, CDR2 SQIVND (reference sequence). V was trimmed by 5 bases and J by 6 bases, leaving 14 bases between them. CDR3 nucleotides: TGTGCCAGTAGTCCCGTGAGGAAAAGCAATGAGCAGTTCTTC. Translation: CASSPVRKSNEQFF.

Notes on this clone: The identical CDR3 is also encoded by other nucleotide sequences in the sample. The CDR3 DNA reads as TGCGCCAGCAGCTTGACAGGGGTGAGCAATCAGCCCCAGCATTTT. This encodes CASSLTGVSNQPQHF. This chain uses TRBV5-1 with TRBJ1-5; 7 nucleotides agree with TRBD1. J lost 1 base, V lost 1 base, and 2 bases had no gene match. This CDR3 contains 15 residues. Germline assignment: CDR1 SGHRS and CDR2 YFSETQ.

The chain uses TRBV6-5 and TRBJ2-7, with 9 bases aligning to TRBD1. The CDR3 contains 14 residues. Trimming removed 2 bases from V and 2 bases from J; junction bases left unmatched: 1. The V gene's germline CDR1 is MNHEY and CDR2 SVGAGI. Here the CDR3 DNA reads TGTGCCAGCAGTTACCGGACAGGGGCCTACGAGCAGTACTTC. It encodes CASSYRTGAYEQYF.

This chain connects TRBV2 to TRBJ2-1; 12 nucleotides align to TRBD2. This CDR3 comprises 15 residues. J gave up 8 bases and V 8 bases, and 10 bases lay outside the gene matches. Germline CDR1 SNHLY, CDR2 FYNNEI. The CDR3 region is CASGRLAGAVDEQFF. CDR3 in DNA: TGTGCCAGCGGGCGACTAGCGGGAGCTGTAGATGAGCAGTTCTTC.

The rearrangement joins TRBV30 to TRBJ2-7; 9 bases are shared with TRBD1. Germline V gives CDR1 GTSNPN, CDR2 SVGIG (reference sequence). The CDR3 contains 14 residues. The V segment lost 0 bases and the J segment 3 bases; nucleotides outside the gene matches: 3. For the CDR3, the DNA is TGTGCCTGGAGTGTGGGGACAGGGAACTACGAGCAGTACTTC. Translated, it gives CAWSVGTGNYEQYF.